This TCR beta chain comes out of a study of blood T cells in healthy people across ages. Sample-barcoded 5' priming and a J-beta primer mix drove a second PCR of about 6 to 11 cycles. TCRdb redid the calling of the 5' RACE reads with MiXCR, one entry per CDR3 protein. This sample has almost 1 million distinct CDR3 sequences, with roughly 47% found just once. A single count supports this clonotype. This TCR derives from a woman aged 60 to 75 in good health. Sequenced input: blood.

In DNA, the CDR3 is TGTGCCACCAGCAGAGATCGACAGGGAGGAGAGACCCAGTACTTC. Translated, it gives CATSRDRQGGETQYF. The chain links TRBV15 to TRBJ2-5, with a possible D match to TRBD1 (7 bases). This CDR3 region has 15 residues. Trimming removed 0 bases from V and 4 bases from J, with 12 bases in between. CDR1 is LNHNV, CDR2 YYDKDF, per germline (reference sequence).